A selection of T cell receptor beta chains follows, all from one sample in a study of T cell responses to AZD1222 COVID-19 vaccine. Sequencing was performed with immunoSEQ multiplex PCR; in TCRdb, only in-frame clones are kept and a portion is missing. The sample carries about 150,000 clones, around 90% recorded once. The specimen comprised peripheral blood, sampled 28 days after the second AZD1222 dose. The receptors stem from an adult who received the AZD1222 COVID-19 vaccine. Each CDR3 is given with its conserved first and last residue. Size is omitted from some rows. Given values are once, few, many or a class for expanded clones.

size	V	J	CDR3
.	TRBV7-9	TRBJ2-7	CASSLGLSVVYEQYF
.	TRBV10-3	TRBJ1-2	CAISESGTGDYGYTF
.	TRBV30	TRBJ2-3	CAWNNIGGGQTSTDTQYF
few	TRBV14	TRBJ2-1	CASSQAGVGYNEQFF
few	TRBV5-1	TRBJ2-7	CASRPGAGNSYEQYF
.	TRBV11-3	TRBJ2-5	CASSLETGAGTQYF
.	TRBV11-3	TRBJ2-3	CASSLAGRAGTDTQYF
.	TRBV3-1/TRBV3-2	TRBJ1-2	CASSQGSNYGYTF
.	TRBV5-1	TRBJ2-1	CASSVAPSGDEQFF
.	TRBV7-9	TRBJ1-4	CASSPPQGTNEKLFF
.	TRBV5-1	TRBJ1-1	CASSSGQGGTEAFF